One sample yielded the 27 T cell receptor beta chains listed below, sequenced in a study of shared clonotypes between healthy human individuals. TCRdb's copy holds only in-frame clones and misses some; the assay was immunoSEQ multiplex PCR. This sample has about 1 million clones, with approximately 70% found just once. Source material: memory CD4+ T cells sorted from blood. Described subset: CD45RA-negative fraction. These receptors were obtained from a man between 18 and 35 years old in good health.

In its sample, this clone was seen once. The CDR3 DNA sequence: TGCGCCAGCAGCTTGGATGCCTCGGGACTAGCGGGGGCTCGACAGTTCTTC. Protein sequence: CASSLDASGLAGARQFF. V usage is TRBV5-1 and J usage is TRBJ2-1, with 14 bases identical to TRBD2. The CDR3 loop spans 17 amino acids. The J segment lost 13 bases and the V segment lost 0 bases, leaving 12 bases of the junction unmatched. CDR1 and CDR2 (germline): SGHRS, YFSETQ.

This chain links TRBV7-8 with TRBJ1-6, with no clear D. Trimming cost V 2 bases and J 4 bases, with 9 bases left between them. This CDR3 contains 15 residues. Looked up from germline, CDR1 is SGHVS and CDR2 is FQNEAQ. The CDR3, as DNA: TGTGCCAGCAGCTTATCCCGGGATTATAATTCACCCCTCCACTTT. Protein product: CASSLSRDYNSPLHF.

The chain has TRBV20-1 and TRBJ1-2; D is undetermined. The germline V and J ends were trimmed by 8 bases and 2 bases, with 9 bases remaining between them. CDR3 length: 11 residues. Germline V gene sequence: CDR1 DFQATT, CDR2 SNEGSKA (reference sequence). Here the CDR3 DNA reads TGCAGTACACAAGAGAACTATGGCTACACCTTC. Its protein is CSTQENYGYTF.

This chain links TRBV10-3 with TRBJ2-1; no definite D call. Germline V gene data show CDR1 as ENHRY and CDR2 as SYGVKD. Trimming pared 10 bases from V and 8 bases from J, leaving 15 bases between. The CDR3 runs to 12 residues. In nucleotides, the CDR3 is TGTGCCACCACTTCGGAGAGGTATGAGCAGTTCTTC. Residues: CATTSERYEQFF.

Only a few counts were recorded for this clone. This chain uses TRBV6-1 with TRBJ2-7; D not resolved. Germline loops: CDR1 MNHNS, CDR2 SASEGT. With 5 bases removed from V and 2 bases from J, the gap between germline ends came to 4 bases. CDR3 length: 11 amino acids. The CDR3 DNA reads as TGTGCCAGCAGTTGGACCTACGAGCAGTACTTC. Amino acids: CASSWTYEQYF.

CDR3 residues: CASSPDRGHKNIQYF. As DNA, the CDR3 is TGTGCCAGCAGTCCCGACAGGGGGCACAAAAACATTCAGTACTTC. This chain connects TRBV2 to TRBJ2-4, with 10 bases that match TRBD1. CDR1 is SNHLY, CDR2 FYNNEI, per germline. V lost 5 bases and J lost 3; bases outside the gene matches: 4. This CDR3 comprises 15 residues.

CDR3 region: CASRRADWPDTQYF. The CDR3 region has the DNA TGTGCCAGCAGAAGGGCAGACTGGCCAGATACGCAGTATTTT. The rearrangement joins TRBV6-5 to TRBJ2-3; D remains unclear. The germline V gene has CDR1 MNHEY and CDR2 SVGAGI. V shed 6 bases and J shed 4 bases, with 14 bases lying between them. CDR3 length: 14 residues.

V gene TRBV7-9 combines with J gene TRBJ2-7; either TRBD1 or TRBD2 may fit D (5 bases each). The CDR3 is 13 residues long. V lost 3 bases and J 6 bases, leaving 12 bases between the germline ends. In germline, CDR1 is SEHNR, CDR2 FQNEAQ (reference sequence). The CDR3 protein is CASSLAGSAEQYF. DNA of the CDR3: TGTGCCAGCAGCTTGGCAGGGAGCGCCGAGCAGTACTTC.

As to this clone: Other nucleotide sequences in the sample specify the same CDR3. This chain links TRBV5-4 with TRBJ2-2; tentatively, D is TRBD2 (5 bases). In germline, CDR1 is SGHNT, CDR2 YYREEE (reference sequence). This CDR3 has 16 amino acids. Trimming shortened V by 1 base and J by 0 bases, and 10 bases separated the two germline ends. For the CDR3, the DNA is TGTGCCAGCAGCTTGAGGACGGGGTCGAACACCGGGGAGCTGTTTTTT. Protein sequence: CASSLRTGSNTGELFF.

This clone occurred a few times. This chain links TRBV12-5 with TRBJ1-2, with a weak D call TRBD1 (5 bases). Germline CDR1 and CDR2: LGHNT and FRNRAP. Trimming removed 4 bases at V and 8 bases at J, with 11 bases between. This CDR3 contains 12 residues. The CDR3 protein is CASGSRDRGYTF. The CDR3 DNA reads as TGTGCTAGTGGTTCCCGGGACCGGGGCTACACCTTC.

The CDR3 region is CASSLKGGRGNYEQYF. CDR3 sequence (DNA): TGTGCCAGCAGCTTAAAGGGAGGGCGGGGGAATTACGAGCAGTACTTC. The genes are TRBV13 and TRBJ2-7, with 7 positions matching TRBD2. CDR1 and CDR2 (germline): PRHDT, FYEKMQ (reference sequence). With V trimmed by 2 bases and J by 4 bases, 11 bases remained unmatched. The CDR3 sequence is 16 residues long. Complete variable domain (other parts from reference TRBV13 and TRBJ2-7): AAGVIQSPRHLIKEKRETATLKCYPIPRHDTVYWYQQGPGQDPQFLISFYEKMQSDKGSIPDRFSAQQFSDYHSELNMSSLELGDSALYFCASSLKGGRGNYEQYFGPGTRLTVT.

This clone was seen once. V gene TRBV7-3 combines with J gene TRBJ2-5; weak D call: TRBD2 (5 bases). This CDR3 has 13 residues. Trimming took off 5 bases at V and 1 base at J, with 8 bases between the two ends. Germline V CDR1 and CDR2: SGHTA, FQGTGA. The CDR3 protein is CASSARVQETQYF. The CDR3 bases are TGTGCCAGCAGCGCGCGGGTCCAAGAGACCCAGTACTTC. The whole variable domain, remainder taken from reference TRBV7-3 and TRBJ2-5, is GAGVSQTPSNKVTEKGKYVELRCDPISGHTALYWYRQSLGQGPEFLIYFQGTGAADDSGLPNDRFFAVRPEGSVSTLKIQRTERGDSAVYLCASSARVQETQYFGPGTRLLVL.

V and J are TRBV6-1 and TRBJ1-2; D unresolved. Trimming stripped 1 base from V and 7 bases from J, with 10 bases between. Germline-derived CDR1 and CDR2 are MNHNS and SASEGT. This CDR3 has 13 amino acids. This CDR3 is CASSEGPRFGYTF. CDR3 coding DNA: TGTGCCAGCAGTGAAGGTCCTAGGTTTGGCTACACCTTC.

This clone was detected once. The CDR3 nucleotides are TGTGCCAGCAGCTTAAGGAGGGCCGAGGGAGATACGCAGTATTTT. Translated: CASSLRRAEGDTQYF. The J gene is TRBJ2-3, the V gene TRBV7-8; perhaps TRBD2 as D (6 bases). The CDR3 has 15 amino acids. V was cut by 2 bases and J by 5 bases, with 14 bases left in between. The germline V gene encodes CDR1 SGHVS and CDR2 FQNEAQ.

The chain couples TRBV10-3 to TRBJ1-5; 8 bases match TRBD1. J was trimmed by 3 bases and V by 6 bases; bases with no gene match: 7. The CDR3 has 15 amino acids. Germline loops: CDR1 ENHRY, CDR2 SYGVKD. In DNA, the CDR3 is TGTGCCATCAGGTCCGGACAGGGCCACAATCAGCCCCAGCATTTT. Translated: CAIRSGQGHNQPQHF.

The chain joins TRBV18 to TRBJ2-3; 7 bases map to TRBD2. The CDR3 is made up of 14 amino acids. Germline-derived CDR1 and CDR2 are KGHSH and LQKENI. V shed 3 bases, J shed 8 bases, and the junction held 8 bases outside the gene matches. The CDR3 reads CASSPEGGLSTQYF. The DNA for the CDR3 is TGTGCCAGCTCACCCGAGGGAGGGCTTTCTACGCAGTATTTT.

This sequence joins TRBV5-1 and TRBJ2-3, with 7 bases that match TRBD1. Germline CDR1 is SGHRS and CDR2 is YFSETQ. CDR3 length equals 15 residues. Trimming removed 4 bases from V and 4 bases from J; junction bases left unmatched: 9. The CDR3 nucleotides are TGCGCCAGCAGCCCGGGACAGTGGGTCCCAGATACGCAGTATTTT. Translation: CASSPGQWVPDTQYF. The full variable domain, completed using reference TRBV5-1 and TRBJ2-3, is KAGVTQTPRYLIKTRGQQVTLSCSPISGHRSVSWYQQTPGQGLQFLFEYFSETQRNKGNFPGRFSGRQFSNSRSEMNVSTLELGDSALYLCASSPGQWVPDTQYFGPGTRLTVL.

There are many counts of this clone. The CDR3 protein is CASSPHLLGYREMQYF. The CDR3 DNA is TGCGCCAGCAGCCCTCATCTTTTGGGGTATAGAGAGATGCAGTATTTT. This chain joins TRBV4-1 and TRBJ2-3; D gene unclear. CDR3 length: 16 amino acids. V lost 4 bases and J 11 bases, leaving 25 bases between the germline ends. CDR1 MGHRA and CDR2 YSYEKL come from the germline V gene.

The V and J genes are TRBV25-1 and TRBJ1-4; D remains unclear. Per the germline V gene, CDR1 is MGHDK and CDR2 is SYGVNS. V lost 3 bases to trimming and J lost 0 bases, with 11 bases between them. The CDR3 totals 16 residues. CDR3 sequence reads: CASSEAQFATNEKLFF. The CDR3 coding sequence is TGTGCCAGCAGTGAGGCTCAGTTTGCAACTAATGAAAAACTGTTTTTT.

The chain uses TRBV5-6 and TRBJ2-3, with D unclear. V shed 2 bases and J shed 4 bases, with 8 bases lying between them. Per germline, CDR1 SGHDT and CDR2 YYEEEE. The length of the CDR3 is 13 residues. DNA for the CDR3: TGTGCCAGCAGCTTAAGGTTTTCAGATACGCAGTATTTT. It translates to CASSLRFSDTQYF.

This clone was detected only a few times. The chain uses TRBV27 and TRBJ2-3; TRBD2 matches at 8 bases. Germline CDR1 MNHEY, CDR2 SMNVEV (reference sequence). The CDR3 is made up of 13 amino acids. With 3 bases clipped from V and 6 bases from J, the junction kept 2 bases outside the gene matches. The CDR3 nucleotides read TGTGCCAGCAGTTTTCGGGAGGGGGATACGCAGTATTTT. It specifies CASSFREGDTQYF.

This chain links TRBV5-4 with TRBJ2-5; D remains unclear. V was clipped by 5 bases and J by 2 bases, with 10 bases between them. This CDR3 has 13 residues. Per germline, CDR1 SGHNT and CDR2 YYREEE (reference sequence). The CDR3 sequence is CASSDQLQETQYF. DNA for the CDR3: TGTGCCAGCAGTGACCAGTTACAAGAGACCCAGTACTTC.

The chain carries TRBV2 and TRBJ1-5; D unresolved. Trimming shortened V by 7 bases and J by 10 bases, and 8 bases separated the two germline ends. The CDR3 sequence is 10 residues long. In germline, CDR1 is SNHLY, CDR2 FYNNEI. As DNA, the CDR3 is TGTGCCAGCAAGCCACAACCCCAGCATTTT. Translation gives CASKPQPQHF.

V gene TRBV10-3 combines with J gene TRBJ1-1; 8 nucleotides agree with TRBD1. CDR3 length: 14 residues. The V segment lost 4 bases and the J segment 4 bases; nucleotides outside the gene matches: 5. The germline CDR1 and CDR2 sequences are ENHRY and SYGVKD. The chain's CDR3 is CAISVQGAVTEAFF. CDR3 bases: TGTGCCATCAGTGTTCAGGGGGCGGTCACTGAAGCTTTCTTT.

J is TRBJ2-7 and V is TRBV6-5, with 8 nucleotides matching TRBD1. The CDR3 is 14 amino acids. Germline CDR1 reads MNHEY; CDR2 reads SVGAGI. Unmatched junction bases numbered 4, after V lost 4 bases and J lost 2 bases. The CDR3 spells CASSSRTGTYEQYF. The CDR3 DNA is TGTGCCAGCAGTTCAAGGACAGGGACCTACGAGCAGTACTTC.

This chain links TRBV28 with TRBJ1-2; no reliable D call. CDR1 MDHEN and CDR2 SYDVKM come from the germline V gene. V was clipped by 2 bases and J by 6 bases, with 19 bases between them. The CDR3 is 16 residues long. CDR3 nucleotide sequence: TGTGCCAGCAGTTTAAACTCTCGAGGAGGATGGAATGGCTACACCTTC. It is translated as CASSLNSRGGWNGYTF.

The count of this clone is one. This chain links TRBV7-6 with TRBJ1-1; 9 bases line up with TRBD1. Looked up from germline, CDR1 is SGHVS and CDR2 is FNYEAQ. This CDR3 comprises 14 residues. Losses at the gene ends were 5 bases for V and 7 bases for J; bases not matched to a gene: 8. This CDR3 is CASSPWTGESEAFF. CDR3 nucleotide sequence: TGTGCCAGCAGCCCATGGACAGGGGAAAGTGAAGCTTTCTTT. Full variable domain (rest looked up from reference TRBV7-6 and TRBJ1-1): GAGVSQSPRYKVTKRGQDVALRCDPISGHVSLYWYRQALGQGPEFLTYFNYEAQQDKSGLPNDRFSAERPEGSISTLTIQRTEQRDSAMYRCASSPWTGESEAFFGQGTRLTVV.